This TCR beta chain was found in a study of blood T cell repertoires in COVID-19 (TCRdb year 2020). Background for the entire study: Collaborator samples came from the United States, Italy and Spain and covered acute and convalescent phases of COVID-19. The prospective study material was composed of cDNA or gDNA derived from T cells, B-cell-depleted T cells, or PBMCs. The samples were drawn from two sources: the first 160 participants of the ongoing ImmuneRACE study, and over 1,000 subjects contributed by 6 global collaborators. A de-identified subject ID, COVID-19 status, age in years and sex were almost always included in the sample metadata. HLA class I and class II types, where available, came from metadata supplied by the sample provider rather than from assay-based typing. The repertoires were released in a freely available public database meant as a resource for research on the immune response to SARS-CoV-2. Subjects who had been exposed to COVID-19, were actively infected with it, or had recovered from it provided the deeply sampled blood TCRbeta repertoires that made up the dataset.

Each collaborating institution followed its own protocols to collect whole blood in K2EDTA tubes. For TCRbeta analysis, collaborators shipped samples as frozen whole blood, isolated PBMCs, or DNA extracted from either of those sample types. To note about this clone: It lacks a known antigen. It has no much larger one-base neighbor in the sample; base qualities were not kept.

TCRbeta CDR3 regions were amplified from genomic DNA by means of the immunoSEQ Assay, a bias-controlled multiplex PCR. In the source study's methods: Within the assay, amplification of reference gene primers was used to estimate how many nucleated cells each sample contained. To quantify the absolute abundance of each unique TCRbeta CDR3 rearrangement, sequence reads were collapsed and filtered. For each sample, productive Simpson clonality was calculated by taking the square root of Simpson's diversity index across productive rearrangements. TCRdb took over this immuneACCESS table, retaining in-frame rearrangements with V and J assigned. Such tables are incomplete; in checked studies, under half of the missing clones stem from an unresolved V gene, and the remainder is unexplained. The D gene and trimming were derived from the DNA, and the V and J assignments and clone size from that table. In all, the sample holds 120,000 or so clones, and 70% to 80% of those were seen once. The ten top clones hold 6.5% to 9% of the sample.

The paper as a whole reports these results and caveats: The quantity of clinical and demographic metadata differed by source and by participant and was supplied without curation.

This receptor was obtained from a human donor in a cohort sampled during active COVID-19. The sample consisted of peripheral blood.

The CDR3 loop reads CASSSRDKTGYGYTF. The nucleotides are TGTGCCAGTAGTAGCCGGGACAAAACTGGTTATGGCTACACCTTC. This chain joins TRBV19 to TRBJ1-2; TRBD1 could be the D gene, as 6 bases match. From the germline V gene (reference sequence), CDR1 is LNHDA and CDR2 is SQIVND. Reading from cysteine to phenylalanine, the CDR3 counts 15 amino acids. Left in the record is the CDR3 DNA by itself, 45 bases read in frame from the first base. The V end loses 4 bases and the J end loses 5 bases, and a stretch of 17 bases separates them.